One T cell receptor (beta chain) is described in this entry. This CDR3 spans 15 amino acids. Germline trimming cut 8 bases from V and 10 bases from J; bases unmatched to any gene: 13. Germline loops: CDR1 MNHEY, CDR2 SVGAGI. This sample was included in a study of blood T cell repertoires in COVID-19. Study as a whole: Samples taken during acute and convalescent COVID-19 were collected in the United States, Italy and Spain. Sample material is recorded as cDNA or gDNA derived from T cells, B-cell-depleted T cells, or PBMCs.

In the source study's methods: It was from reference gene primer amplification that nucleated cell counts were estimated. Repertoires were generated with immunoSEQ multiplex PCR, while TCRdb's copy carries only in-frame clones and drops some. Clone size and V and J calls were adopted from that table, with D and trimming inferred from the DNA. This table holds about 190,000 clones, 84% found once. J is TRBJ1-6 and V is TRBV6-5; TRBD1 aligns across 8 bases. Material: peripheral blood. The source of this sequence is an older woman with active or convalescent COVID-19. CDR3 sequence reads: CASWAVDRGRSPLHF. DNA of the CDR3: TGTGCCAGCTGGGCGGTTGACAGGGGCCGGTCACCCCTCCACTTT.